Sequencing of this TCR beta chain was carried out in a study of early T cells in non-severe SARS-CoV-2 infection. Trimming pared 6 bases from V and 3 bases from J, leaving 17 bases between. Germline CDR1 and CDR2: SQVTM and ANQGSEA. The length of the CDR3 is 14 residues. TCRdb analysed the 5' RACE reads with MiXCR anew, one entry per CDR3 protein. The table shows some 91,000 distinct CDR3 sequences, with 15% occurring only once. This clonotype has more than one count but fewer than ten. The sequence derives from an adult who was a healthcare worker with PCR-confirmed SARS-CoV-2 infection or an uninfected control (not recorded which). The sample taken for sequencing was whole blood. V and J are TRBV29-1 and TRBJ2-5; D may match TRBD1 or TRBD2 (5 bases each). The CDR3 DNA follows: TGCAGCGTGACTAAAACCGGGACCAAAGAGACCCAGTACTTC. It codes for CSVTKTGTKETQYF.